These 28 T cell receptor beta chains were all obtained from the same sample, sequenced in a study of T cells in Graves' hyperthyroidism and ophthalmopathy (dated by TCRdb to about 2019). The library was prepared using multiplex PCR. Sequencing used an Illumina HiSeq 2000. Amplification of TCR beta CDR3 regions was carried out from RNA transcripts. The first round of RT-PCR for the TCR CDR3 was performed with the HTBI primer set and the Qiagen OneStep RT-PCR kit. The public reads were quality trimmed at Q25 with fastp and then assembled into clones with MiXCR by TCRdb, keeping productive beta chains. Rows are combined by CDR3 protein, so each entry shows the most common genes and DNA. This sample gives hundreds of thousands of distinct CDR3 sequences in total; 15% to 20% of them show up just once. Together, the top ten hold 18% of the sample. Sequences were obtained from blood. Receptors originate from a woman between 18 and 29 years old with Graves' hyperthyroidism.

This sequence joins TRBV20-1 and TRBJ2-7; D ambiguous. Germline V lookup: CDR1 DFQATT, CDR2 SNEGSKA (reference sequence). The V and J ends lost 0 bases and 3 bases respectively, with 9 bases between them. The CDR3 contains 13 residues. This chain's CDR3 is CSAREVRIYEQYF. The CDR3 DNA reads as TGCAGTGCTAGAGAAGTACGGATCTACGAGCAGTACTTC.

V is TRBV10-2 and J is TRBJ1-2; D unclear. The CDR3 covers 14 residues. With 2 bases removed from V and 7 bases from J, the gap between germline ends came to 14 bases. CDR1 and CDR2 from the germline V gene are WSHSY and SAAADI. CDR3 nucleotide sequence: TGCGCCAGCAGTGAGGCTGCCCTCTGGGGTGGCTACACCTTC. It is translated as CASSEAALWGGYTF.

In its sample, this clonotype was seen many times. This chain links TRBV2 with TRBJ2-7; D assignment may be TRBD1 or TRBD2 (5 bases each). V was clipped by 7 bases and J by 7 bases, with 20 bases between them. This CDR3 region has 14 residues. CDR1 is SNHLY and CDR2 is FYNNEI in the germline V gene. The CDR3 coding sequence is TGTGCCAGCACCACAGGACCACTAGGGTATGAGCAGTACTTC. It yields the protein CASTTGPLGYEQYF.

This chain links TRBV25-1 with TRBJ2-7, with 11 bases lining up with TRBD1. The CDR3 loop spans 15 amino acids. V lost 2 bases and J lost 6; bases outside the gene matches: 6. CDR1 is MGHDK and CDR2 is SYGVNS in the germline V gene. The CDR3: CASSEPGQGASEQYF. The DNA of the CDR3 is TGTGCCAGCAGTGAACCAGGACAGGGGGCATCCGAGCAGTACTTC.

In this sample, this clonotype turned up many times. The rearrangement joins TRBV20-1 to TRBJ2-7; unclear D gene. The ends were cut back, 4 bases at V and 6 bases at J, with 16 bases in the middle. CDR1 and CDR2 from the germline V gene are DFQATT and SNEGSKA (reference sequence). The CDR3 sequence is 13 residues long. The CDR3: CSAITIGPLEQYF. In DNA form, the CDR3 reads TGCAGTGCTATTACCATAGGACCTCTCGAGCAGTACTTC.

CDR3 DNA sequence: TGTGCCAGCACCAGAGAGGCGGGAGCTAACACCGGGGAGCTGTTTTTT. Its translation is CASTREAGANTGELFF. This chain uses TRBV7-6 with TRBJ2-2; TRBD2 agrees at 7 bases. The CDR3 totals 16 residues. The trim removed 7 bases at V and 2 bases at J, leaving 10 bases unmatched. Germline assignment: CDR1 SGHVS and CDR2 FNYEAQ. Full variable domain (missing parts from reference TRBV7-6 and TRBJ2-2): GAGVSQSPRYKVTKRGQDVALRCDPISGHVSLYWYRQALGQGPEFLTYFNYEAQQDKSGLPNDRFSAERPEGSISTLTIQRTEQRDSAMYRCASTREAGANTGELFFGEGSRLTVL.

This clonotype was detected ten times or more. The chain has TRBV11-2 and TRBJ2-1; 10 nucleotides match TRBD2. The CDR3 runs to 18 residues. With 1 base clipped from V and 3 bases from J, the junction kept 9 bases outside the gene matches. Germline lookup yields CDR1 SGHAT and CDR2 FQNNGV. The CDR3 nucleotides read TGTGCCAGCAGCTTAGGATCAATCTTAGCGGGAGGCTACAATGAGCAGTTCTTC. It translates to CASSLGSILAGGYNEQFF.

The V call is TRBV20-1, the J call TRBJ2-3, with TRBD2 identical over 9 bases. Trimming took 5 bases from V and 2 from J; bases not matched to a gene: 11. The CDR3 totals 16 residues. Germline V gene sequence: CDR1 DFQATT, CDR2 SNEGSKA (reference sequence). CDR3 bases: TGCAGTGCTGGACTACCAGCGGGAGGATACACAGATACGCAGTATTTT. It translates to CSAGLPAGGYTDTQYF.

This chain joins TRBV5-1 and TRBJ2-7; 7 bases agree with TRBD1. Trimming at V came to 5 bases and at J to 4 bases, leaving 9 bases not matched to a gene. CDR1 is SGHRS and CDR2 is YFSETQ in the germline V gene. The CDR3 is 14 amino acids. The CDR3 region is CASSFDRVIYEQYF. The CDR3 region has the DNA TGCGCCAGCAGTTTTGACAGGGTAATATACGAGCAGTACTTC.

The chain has TRBV6-4 and TRBJ1-5; D unresolved. The V end lost 4 bases, the J end lost 4 bases, and 14 bases lay between the germline ends. The germline CDR1 and CDR2 sequences are MRHNA and SNTAGT. This CDR3 contains 15 residues. CDR3 DNA: TGTGCCAGCAGTGTTCCGGGGTTCGGGAATCAGCCCCAGCATTTT. This encodes CASSVPGFGNQPQHF.

The chain is built from TRBV29-1 and TRBJ1-1; D remains ambiguous. Germline assignment: CDR1 SQVTM and CDR2 ANQGSEA. This CDR3 region has 14 residues. Trimming took off 3 bases at V and 0 bases at J, with 11 bases between the two ends. CDR3 coding DNA: TGCAGCGTTGACAAAACTGGGATGAACACTGAAGCTTTCTTT. Amino acid sequence: CSVDKTGMNTEAFF.

The chain joins TRBV20-1 to TRBJ2-2; the D is unclear. Looked up from germline, CDR1 is DFQATT and CDR2 is SNEGSKA (reference sequence). Trimming removed 7 bases from V and 5 bases from J, with 14 bases in between. This CDR3 has 13 amino acids. CDR3 sequence: CSVRGYLTGELFF. CDR3 DNA sequence: TGCAGTGTAAGAGGCTACCTGACCGGGGAGCTGTTTTTT.

This clonotype was counted between two and nine times. This rearrangement joins TRBV12-3 or TRBV12-4 to TRBJ2-1; D unresolved. The CDR3 is made up of 13 amino acids. The ends were cut back, 9 bases at V and 2 bases at J, with 11 bases in the middle. CDR3 sequence: CASSGYPYNEQFF. DNA for the CDR3: TGTGCCAGTTCAGGTTACCCCTACAATGAGCAGTTCTTC.

This clonotype came up many times. J is TRBJ2-1 and V is TRBV11-2, with TRBD1 matching 9 bases. The V gene end was trimmed by 6 bases and the J gene end by 7 bases; junction bases not matched to a gene: 4. This CDR3 has 13 residues. Looked up from germline, CDR1 is SGHAT and CDR2 is FQNNGV. CDR3 in DNA: TGTGCCAGCAGAACAGGGGGCCGGAATGAGCAGTTCTTC. It codes for CASRTGGRNEQFF. Based on the CDR3 plus reference TRBV11-2 and TRBJ2-1, the full variable domain is EAGVAQSPRYKIIEKRQSVAFWCNPISGHATLYWYQQILGQGPKLLIQFQNNGVVDDSQLPKDRFSAERLKGVDSTLKIQPAKLEDSAVYLCASRTGGRNEQFFGPGTRLTVL.

This clonotype was seen only a few times. The rearrangement uses TRBV29-1 and TRBJ1-1; 7 bases map to TRBD1. The germline CDR1 and CDR2 sequences are SQVTM and ANQGSEA. The CDR3 covers 14 residues. Germline trimming cut 2 bases from V and 7 bases from J; bases unmatched to any gene: 10. CDR3 protein: CSVEYPGQTFEAFF. The CDR3 DNA follows: TGCAGCGTTGAATATCCGGGACAGACTTTTGAAGCTTTCTTT.

This clonotype was recorded many times. The chain combines TRBV7-6 with TRBJ1-5; D remains unclear. Trimming cost V 4 bases and J 0 bases, with 13 bases left between them. The germline CDR1 and CDR2 sequences are SGHVS and FNYEAQ. The CDR3 spans 16 residues. CDR3 DNA: TGTGCCAGCAGCTCCTCTTTAGGCACTAGCAATCAGCCCCAGCATTTT. Translation gives CASSSSLGTSNQPQHF.

This clonotype has a count of ten or more. This chain connects TRBV20-1 to TRBJ2-7; D is possibly TRBD2 (6 bases). Germline-derived CDR1 and CDR2 are DFQATT and SNEGSKA (reference sequence). The CDR3 spans 12 residues. With 3 bases removed from V and 4 bases from J, the gap between germline ends came to 10 bases. The CDR3 DNA sequence: TGCAGTGCTAGTCCCAGCGGGTACGAGCAGTACTTC. It encodes CSASPSGYEQYF.

This clonotype was seen at least ten times. Being one base from a much bigger clone, this may be a read error. CDR3 loop: CASSQGQEEVNEQFF. The CDR3 DNA is TGTGCCAGCAGCCAGGGCCAGGAGGAGGTCAATGAGCAGTTCTTC. The genes are TRBV3-1 and TRBJ2-1; possible D gene TRBD2, 5 bases. CDR1 LGHDT and CDR2 YNNKEL come from the germline V gene (reference sequence). The CDR3 contains 15 residues. Trimming took 3 bases from V and 6 from J, leaving 15 bases between them.

Turning to this clonotype: A read error may explain this, as a much larger clone is one base away. The CDR3 protein is CASSDGQGNQETHYF. CDR3 DNA sequence: TGTGCCAGCAGCGACGGACAGGGAAACCAAGAGACCCACTACTTC. This chain uses TRBV7-7 with TRBJ2-5, with 8 bases identical to TRBD1. Germline V CDR1 and CDR2: SSHAT, FNYEAQ (reference sequence). The CDR3 consists of 15 residues.

The chain combines TRBV5-1 with TRBJ2-1; perhaps TRBD2 as D (6 bases). Germline V gene data show CDR1 as SGHRS and CDR2 as YFSETQ. Trimming left V 0 bases short and J 3 bases short, with 10 bases between. The CDR3 covers 15 residues. The CDR3: CASSLVADYYNEQFF. For the CDR3, the DNA is TGCGCCAGCAGCTTGGTAGCGGACTACTACAATGAGCAGTTCTTC.

This clonotype has ten or more counts. The gene calls are TRBV6-2 or TRBV6-3 and TRBJ2-7; D gene unclear. The germline gives CDR1 MNHEY, CDR2 SVGEGT. The CDR3 has 15 residues. V shed 5 bases and J shed 2 bases, with 16 bases lying between them. CDR3 nucleotide sequence: TGTGCCAGCAGTACCCGGCCTTTCCGGGCCTACGAGCAGTACTTC. As protein: CASSTRPFRAYEQYF.

This clonotype was detected many times. The chain joins TRBV7-8 to TRBJ2-1, with D unclear. Trimming removed 7 bases from V and 8 bases from J, with 24 bases in between. CDR3 length equals 16 residues. CDR1 and CDR2 from the germline V gene are SGHVS and FQNEAQ. This CDR3 is CASIPDGRTRLHEQFF. CDR3 DNA sequence: TGTGCCAGCATCCCGGACGGACGGACGCGGCTTCATGAGCAGTTCTTC.

In this sample, this clonotype turned up many times. The chain combines TRBV11-2 with TRBJ2-7; D might be TRBD2 (7 bases). V was pared by 9 bases and J by 0 bases, with 18 bases between. The germline CDR1 and CDR2 sequences are SGHAT and FQNNGV. The length of the CDR3 is 15 residues. DNA of the CDR3: TGTGCCAGTACGGAGAGGGGGGGCCTCTCCTACGAGCAGTACTTC. Its translation is CASTERGGLSYEQYF. Looking up the rest from reference TRBV11-2 and TRBJ2-7 gives the full variable domain: EAGVAQSPRYKIIEKRQSVAFWCNPISGHATLYWYQQILGQGPKLLIQFQNNGVVDDSQLPKDRFSAERLKGVDSTLKIQPAKLEDSAVYLCASTERGGLSYEQYFGPGTRLTVT.

The rearrangement links TRBV12-3 or TRBV12-4 to TRBJ2-2; D is possibly TRBD2 (5 bases). The CDR3 spans 14 residues. CDR3 amino acids: CASRRTGGTGELFF. In DNA form, the CDR3 reads TGTGCAAGCCGTAGGACTGGAGGTACCGGGGAGCTGTTTTTT.

The chain recombines TRBV7-9 with TRBJ2-1, with 13 positions matching TRBD2. The J segment lost 12 bases and the V segment lost 5 bases, leaving 13 bases of the junction unmatched. Germline-derived CDR1 and CDR2 are SEHNR and FQNEAQ (reference sequence). CDR3 length: 16 amino acids. The CDR3 loop reads CASSTGLAGEKTGQFF. The CDR3 DNA is TGTGCCAGCAGCACCGGACTAGCGGGGGAAAAGACGGGGCAGTTCTTC.

This clonotype appeared a few times. The chain carries TRBV12-3 or TRBV12-4 and TRBJ2-1; perhaps D is TRBD1 or TRBD2 (5 bases each). This CDR3 spans 14 amino acids. V was pared by 5 bases and J by 8 bases, with 16 bases between. This CDR3 is CASSVLWGYHEQFF. CDR3 DNA: TGTGCCAGCAGTGTCCTCTGGGGGTATCATGAGCAGTTCTTC.

This clonotype came up a few times. The chain has TRBV27 and TRBJ2-3; maybe TRBD2 (7 bases). V lost 7 bases, J lost 0 bases, and 20 bases lay in between. The CDR3 is 17 amino acids. From germline, CDR1 is MNHEY and CDR2 SMNVEV (reference sequence). The CDR3 region is CASKGGGPHLSTDTQYF. Written as DNA, the CDR3 is TGTGCCAGCAAAGGGGGAGGGCCCCACTTAAGCACAGATACGCAGTATTTT.

This clonotype has a handful of counts. This chain links TRBV5-6 with TRBJ2-5; 7 nucleotides line up with TRBD1. The CDR3 runs to 13 residues. Germline-derived CDR1 and CDR2 are SGHDT and YYEEEE. Trimming cost V 6 bases and J 3 bases; bases outside gene matches: 5. In DNA, the CDR3 is TGTGCCAGCACCCCCGACAGGGAAGAGACCCAGTACTTC. Amino acids: CASTPDREETQYF.